Listed below are T cell receptor beta chains from one sample, sequenced in a study of patients and donors after allogeneic stem cell transplantation. TCRdb reanalysed the RT-PCR reads using MiXCR and keeps one entry per CDR3 protein. The sample lists around 240,000 distinct CDR3 sequences; over 12% were seen once. Sequenced input: blood, either unsorted or a sorted T cell fraction (not recorded which). The receptors were gathered from a human donor who was either an allogeneic HSCT recipient or a stem cell or donor lymphocyte infusion donor (not recorded which). It is not recorded whose cells these are; they may come from a transplant donor. Both conserved end residues are part of each CDR3. D genes are given only for firm matches. Some rows mark clone size as missing; the rest say once, few, many or name a class of expanded clone.

TRBJ1-6 NA TRBV13 TRBD1 TGTGCCAGCAGCCCCACCGTACCGGGACAGGGCTACTCCTATAATTCACCCCTCCACTTT CASSPTVPGQGYSYNSPLHF
TRBJ2-3 NA TRBV7-8 TRBD1 TGTGCCAGCAGCGGCACAGGGGCGACTAGCACAGATACGCAGTATTTT CASSGTGATSTDTQYF
TRBJ2-3 many TRBV5-1 TRBD2 TGCGCCAGCAGCTTGGGGTTAGCGGGGAGCACAGATACGCAGTATTTT CASSLGLAGSTDTQYF
TRBJ1-2 NA TRBV29-1 NA TGCAGCGTCGACGCAGGGAGAACTAACTATGGCTACACCTTC CSVDAGRTNYGYTF
TRBJ2-1 many TRBV10-3 NA TGTGCCATCAGTGAATCTGGATACAATGAGCAGTTCTTC CAISESGYNEQFF
TRBJ2-5 once TRBV6-2/TRBV6-3 NA TGTGCCAGCAGTTACGAGGGAGGGACCCAGTACTTC CASSYEGGTQYF
TRBJ2-7 NA TRBV6-1 TRBD1 TGTGCCAGCAGTGGCAAGGGGGCCGCCTCCTACGAGCAGTACTTC CASSGKGAASYEQYF
TRBJ1-1 NA TRBV28 TRBD1 TGTGCCAGCAGCAAATTCGGGACAGGGGTTACTGAAGCTTTCTTT CASSKFGTGVTEAFF
TRBJ1-1 many TRBV5-1 TRBD1 TGCGCCAGCAGCCGACAGGGCCCTGGCACTGAAGCTTTCTTT CASSRQGPGTEAFF
TRBJ1-1 many TRBV18 NA TGTGCCAGCTCACCAGACGGGAGAGCTTTCTTT CASSPDGRAFF
TRBJ1-1 many TRBV29-1 NA TGCAGCGTTGAGTTTGGGTCGGCTGAAGCTTTCTTT CSVEFGSAEAFF
TRBJ2-5 few TRBV24-1 NA TGTGCCACCAGTGATAGCCGGGGGTACCAAGAGACCCAGTACTTC CATSDSRGYQETQYF
TRBJ2-1 many TRBV20-1 TRBD2 TGCAGTGGGGAGCGGGGGACGTACAATGAGCAGTTCTTC CSGERGTYNEQFF
TRBJ1-1 NA TRBV12-3/TRBV12-4 NA TGTGCCAGCAGCCCCAGAACCCCCAAGGGCACTGAAGCTTTCTTT CASSPRTPKGTEAFF
TRBJ2-5 many TRBV24-1 NA TGTGCCACCAGCGGTGGAGGTTCCCAAGAGACCCAGTACTTC CATSGGGSQETQYF
TRBJ2-3 many TRBV2 NA TGTGCCAGCTCCTCTGGCGGGAGCACAGATACGCAGTATTTT CASSSGGSTDTQYF
TRBJ1-2 NA TRBV6-5 NA TGTGCCACTCTGGGGGCAATCTATGGCTACACCTTC CATLGAIYGYTF
TRBJ2-3 many TRBV3-1 TRBD2 TGTGCCAGCAGCCAATCTTTTACTAGCGGGGGCCGCACAGATACGCAGTATTTT CASSQSFTSGGRTDTQYF
TRBJ2-7 NA TRBV4-2 NA TGTGCCAGCAGCCAAGGCCGGGACTTCATTACTTTGTACTTC CASSQGRDFITLYF
TRBJ2-1 few TRBV20-1 NA TGCAGTGCGATCGCTGGTTACAATGAGCAGTTCTTC CSAIAGYNEQFF
TRBJ2-5 many TRBV7-9 NA TGTGCCAGCAGCCCCCCAGTCGAGAATGCCGAGACCCAGTACTTC CASSPPVENAETQYF
TRBJ1-1 NA TRBV6-1 NA TGTGCCAGCGTTCGCTCCGGGGGGAACACTGAAGCTTTCTTT CASVRSGGNTEAFF
TRBJ1-1 many TRBV20-1 NA TGCAGTGCTCATAGGGACGGCACTCCCGACTTT CSAHRDGTPDF
TRBJ1-2 few TRBV12-3/TRBV12-4 NA TGTGCCAGCAGCCCCACATACTATGGCTACACCTTC CASSPTYYGYTF
TRBJ2-4 many TRBV12-3/TRBV12-4 NA TGTGCCAGCAGTTTAAGATTCGCGGAGCTAGCCAAAAACATTCAGTACTTC CASSLRFAELAKNIQYF
TRBJ2-7 few TRBV30 TRBD1 TGTGCCTGGGCGACAGGGAACTACGAGCAGTACTTC CAWATGNYEQYF
TRBJ2-3 NA TRBV29-1 TRBD2 TGCAGCGTGGGACTAGCGGTGACAGGGAGCACAGATACGCAGTATTTT CSVGLAVTGSTDTQYF
TRBJ2-2 many TRBV29-1 TRBD2 TGCAGCGCTGAGGGCAGCGGGAGGGCCACCGGGGAGCTGTTTTTT CSAEGSGRATGELFF
TRBJ2-3 few TRBV30 NA TGTGCCTGGAGTGGGGGCAGGATGGATACGCAGTATTTT CAWSGGRMDTQYF
TRBJ2-5 NA TRBV20-1 NA TGCAGTGCTCGGACAGCTGGGGAGACCCAGTACTTC CSARTAGETQYF
TRBJ2-7 few TRBV28 NA TGTGCCACCTCCGTTATAACCCCCTACGAGCAGTACTTC CATSVITPYEQYF
TRBJ2-1 many TRBV7-3 TRBD2 TGTGCCAGCAGCTTAACTGGTAGCGGGACCTACAATGAGCAGTTCTTC CASSLTGSGTYNEQFF
TRBJ2-5 NA TRBV7-2 NA TGTGCCAGCAGCCCTACTGGCCCTCCGCTGGGGGAGACCCAGTACTTC CASSPTGPPLGETQYF
TRBJ2-1 few TRBV20-1 NA TGCAGTGCTAGAGATCTAAAGCCTCGCGGTGAGCAGTTCTTC CSARDLKPRGEQFF
TRBJ2-1 NA TRBV20-1 TRBD2 TGCAGTTCCTCCGGGACTAGGGTTGAGCAGTTCTTC CSSSGTRVEQFF
TRBJ2-2 NA TRBV24-1 TRBD1 TGTGCCACCAGTGATTTTGAGGACAGGGGGCTCACCGGGGAGCTGTTTTTT CATSDFEDRGLTGELFF
TRBJ2-3 many TRBV24-1 TRBD2 TGTGCCACCAGTGATTTGCTAGCGGGGGGCACAGATACGCAGTATTTT CATSDLLAGGTDTQYF
TRBJ2-1 NA TRBV18 NA TGTGCCAGCTCACCACTACCAGGGAGCTCCTACAATGAGCAGTTCTTC CASSPLPGSSYNEQFF
TRBJ2-7 many TRBV12-3/TRBV12-4 TRBD2 TGTGCCAGCTCCGGGAGGGCCCTCGGGGAGCAGTACTTC CASSGRALGEQYF
TRBJ1-1 few TRBV2 NA TGTGCCAGCAGTGAAGCGAGTGGACCGAACACTGAAGCTTTCTTT CASSEASGPNTEAFF
TRBJ1-3 few TRBV3-1 NA TGTGCCAGCAGCCAAGGGCAGGCGAGCTCTGGAAACACCATATATTTT CASSQGQASSGNTIYF
TRBJ2-3 NA TRBV4-1 NA TGCGCCAGCAGCCTGATCTGGGGGTTCGGCACAGATACGCAGTATTTT CASSLIWGFGTDTQYF
TRBJ2-5 NA TRBV4-2 NA TGTGCCAGCAGCCAAGATTTACCCCGGGCCCAGTACTTC CASSQDLPRAQYF
TRBJ1-1 few TRBV19 TRBD1 TGTGCCAGTAGTATTCGGGGACAGGGGAGAGGACGGACTGAAGCTTTCTTT CASSIRGQGRGRTEAFF
TRBJ2-7 many TRBV5-5 TRBD2 TGTGCCAGCAGCTTGGCTAGCGGGTTCTCCTATGGAACCTACGAGCAGTACTTC CASSLASGFSYGTYEQYF